This T cell receptor (beta chain) emerged from a study of blood T cell repertoires in COVID-19. Assay used: immunoSEQ multiplex PCR; TCRdb lists only in-frame clones, some missing. The repertoire holds approximately 190,000 clones, with 70% to 90% as singletons. CDR3 length equals 16 residues. Germline lookup yields CDR1 SGHVS and CDR2 FQNEAQ. V was cut by 5 bases and J by 0 bases, with 15 bases left in between. The TCR originated in a man aged 40-49 years with active or convalescent COVID-19. The chain carries TRBV7-8 and TRBJ2-3, with TRBD2 as a possible D gene (6 bases). The specimen sequenced was peripheral blood. CDR3 sequence reads: CASSARDSRSTDTQYF. The CDR3 DNA reads as TGTGCCAGCAGCGCCAGGGACTCAAGGAGCACAGATACGCAGTATTTT.